The rows below give T cell receptor beta chains drawn from one sample of a study of sequential checkpoint blockade in melanoma. Profiling relied on immunoSEQ multiplex PCR, and the TCRdb table lists in-frame clones only, not all of them. The sample includes 1,500 to 2,000 clones, around 20% seen only once; the top ten take less than 15%. The source material was tumor tissue (inferred from file names), sampled from a patient given nivolumab and ipilimumab in sequence. Every receptor here comes from a human donor with melanoma. Each CDR3 is given with its conserved first and last residue. The D gene is left open where the match is weak. Size tells how often a clone was seen (once, few, many) or the class of an expanded clone, and some rows leave it out.

v_gene	abundance	d_gene	j_gene	CDR3aa	CDR3nt
TRBV9	NA	NA	TRBJ2-2	CASSRQGGTGELFF	TGTGCCAGCAGCAGGCAGGGCGGAACCGGGGAGCTGTTTTTT
TRBV28	few	NA	TRBJ1-4	CATQFSGVLTEKLFF	TGTGCCACCCAGTTTAGTGGAGTCCTTACTGAAAAACTGTTTTTT
TRBV5-1	NA	TRBD2	TRBJ2-7	CASSPGTSGKSSYEQYF	TGCGCCAGCAGCCCCGGGACTAGCGGCAAGAGCTCCTACGAGCAGTACTTC
TRBV18	NA	NA	TRBJ1-6	CASSPGVGSPLHF	TGTGCCAGCTCACCAGGGGTAGGGTCACCCCTCCACTTT
TRBV6-8	medium-sized	TRBD2	TRBJ2-1	CASSYSPGLAGAYNEQFF	TGTGCCAGCAGTTACTCCCCCGGGCTAGCGGGAGCCTACAATGAGCAGTTCTTC
TRBV4-1	few	TRBD2	TRBJ2-5	CASTSGGAGRAGETQYF	TGCGCCAGCACCTCCGGGGGAGCGGGACGCGCAGGGGAGACCCAGTACTTC
TRBV11-3	few	NA	TRBJ2-1	CASSAGRLRLGNEQFF	TGTGCCAGCAGCGCAGGGAGACTTCGGTTGGGGAATGAGCAGTTCTTC
TRBV28	few	TRBD1	TRBJ1-6	CASSPRTGSYNSPLHF	TGTGCCAGCAGTCCCCGGACAGGGTCCTATAATTCACCCCTCCACTTT
TRBV6-8	few	NA	TRBJ2-4	CASSYSQENIQYF	TGTGCCAGCAGTTACTCACAGGAAAACATTCAGTACTTC
TRBV19	NA	NA	TRBJ2-7	CASSLSKGLCSYEQYF	TGTGCCAGTAGCCTCTCGAAGGGGCTATGCTCCTACGAGCAGTACTTC
TRBV6-8	NA	NA	TRBJ2-7	CASSTGTYPYEQYF	TGTGCCAGCAGTACCGGGACGTACCCCTACGAGCAGTACTTC
TRBV28	NA	NA	TRBJ1-5	CASSLGGRPQHF	TGTGCCAGCAGTTTAGGGGGTCGACCCCAGCATTTT
TRBV11-3	medium-sized	NA	TRBJ2-2	CASSLRVQGGGELFF	TGTGCCAGCAGCTTACGTGTACAGGGCGGCGGGGAGCTGTTTTTT
TRBV6-8	few	NA	TRBJ2-1	CAISSQDVDNEQFF	TGTGCCATCAGTTCACAGGACGTCGACAATGAGCAGTTCTTC
TRBV18	NA	TRBD1	TRBJ2-7	CASSPRSGGPYEQYF	TGTGCCAGCTCACCACGGTCAGGGGGCCCCTACGAGCAGTACTTC
TRBV28	few	NA	TRBJ1-2	CASSPPGRALEDGYTF	TGTGCCAGCAGTCCTCCCGGGCGGGCGCTGGAAGATGGCTACACCTTC
TRBV18	few	NA	TRBJ1-1	CASSPQEAEAFF	TGTGCCAGCTCACCACAAGAGGCTGAAGCTTTCTTT
TRBV18	NA	NA	TRBJ2-1	CASSQTEGTAEEFF	TGTGCCAGCTCCCAAACGGAGGGGACGGCTGAGGAGTTCTTC
TRBV10-2	few	NA	TRBJ2-7	CASSDGPDDEQYF	TGCGCCAGCAGTGACGGACCGGACGACGAGCAGTACTTC
TRBV15	NA	NA	TRBJ2-3	CATSSPRQRGITDTQYF	TGTGCCACCAGCAGCCCTAGGCAACGGGGGATAACAGATACGCAGTATTTT
TRBV11-3	medium-sized	NA	TRBJ2-2	CASSLEAGPHTGELFF	TGTGCCAGCAGCTTGGAGGCGGGACCCCACACCGGGGAGCTGTTTTTT
TRBV6-8	NA	NA	TRBJ1-1	CASRMTHSRSYVGAFF	TGTGCCAGCAGGATGACCCACTCTAGGTCATACGTTGGAGCTTTCTTT